This paragraph covers one T cell receptor beta chain sequence. Here immunoSEQ multiplex PCR was the method, and the copy in TCRdb shows in-frame clones only, minus some. Of around 68,000 clones listed, roughly 81% are singletons. This record comes from a study of blood T cell repertoires in COVID-19. Whole-study context: The study drew acute and convalescent COVID-19 samples from the United States, Italy and Spain. The analysed material was cDNA or gDNA that came from T cells, B-cell-depleted T cells, or PBMCs.

Sequenced material: peripheral blood. The source is a human donor in a cohort sampled during active COVID-19.

CDR3: CASSSTRYEQYF. The CDR3 nucleotides are TGTGCCAGCAGCTCCACTAGATACGAGCAGTACTTC. This chain joins TRBV28 and TRBJ2-7, with D possibly TRBD2 on 5 matching bases. Germline-derived CDR1 and CDR2 are MDHEN and SYDVKM. Between the trimmed V and J ends, which lost 6 bases and 4 bases, there was a span of 10 bases. This CDR3 spans 12 amino acids. Combining the CDR3 with reference TRBV28 and TRBJ2-7 gives the whole variable domain DVKVTQSSRYLVKRTGEKVFLECVQDMDHENMFWYRQDPGLGLRLIYFSYDVKMKEKGDIPEGYSVSREKKERFSLILESASTNQTSMYLCASSSTRYEQYFGPGTRLTVT.